This TCR beta chain was obtained from a study of T cells in Graves' hyperthyroidism and ophthalmopathy. Germline V gene sequence: CDR1 SNHLY, CDR2 FYNNEI. This CDR3 region has 14 residues. The ends were cut back, 7 bases at V and 5 bases at J, with 15 bases in the middle. RNA transcripts yielded amplified TCR beta CDR3 regions. The primer set for the first-round RT-PCR of the TCR CDR3 was HTBI. A single record per CDR3 protein comes from TCRdb applying MiXCR to the multiplex PCR reads. The sample carries around 190,000 distinct CDR3 sequences, approximately 16% recorded once. This receptor was taken from a woman between 50 and 59 years old with Graves' hyperthyroidism. The sample consisted of blood. The genes are TRBV2 and TRBJ1-5, with D tentatively TRBD1 (5 bases). The CDR3 nucleotides are TGTGCCAGCACGGGGCCCTCCGGGGATCAGCCCCAGCATTTT. This encodes CASTGPSGDQPQHF.